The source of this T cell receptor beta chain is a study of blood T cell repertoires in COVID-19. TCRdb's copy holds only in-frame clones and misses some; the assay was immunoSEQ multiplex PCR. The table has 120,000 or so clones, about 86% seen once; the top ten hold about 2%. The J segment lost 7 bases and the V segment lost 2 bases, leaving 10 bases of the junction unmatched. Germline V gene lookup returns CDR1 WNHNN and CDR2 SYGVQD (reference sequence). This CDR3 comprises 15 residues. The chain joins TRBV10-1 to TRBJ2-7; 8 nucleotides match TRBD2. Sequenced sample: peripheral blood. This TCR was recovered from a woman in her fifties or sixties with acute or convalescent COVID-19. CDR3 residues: CASSEGSGILREQYF. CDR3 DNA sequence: TGCGCCAGCAGTGAGGGTAGCGGGATCCTCCGGGAGCAGTACTTC.